The next 8 T cell receptor beta chains were all read from a single sample in a study of T-cell reconstitution after alpha-beta-depleted transplantation in children. Researchers prepared the TCRbeta library using unique molecular identifiers, the study reports. Each CDR3 protein is one row after TCRdb ran MiXCR on the PCR reads. The repertoire consists of around 680,000 distinct CDR3 sequences, with roughly 15% occurring once and the leading ten covering 1.1%. The specimen was PBMCs from the stem cell graft donor, collected from the stem cell graft. The receptors shown here come from a human donor who donated a stem cell graft to a child with acute myeloid leukemia.

CDR3 loop: CSARTSGVVDTDTQYF. The CDR3 coding sequence is TGCAGTGCTCGGACTAGCGGGGTTGTGGATACAGATACGCAGTATTTT. The rearrangement links TRBV20-1 to TRBJ2-3; 12 positions match TRBD2. V trimming: 5 bases; J trimming: 3 bases; junction bases outside the gene matches: 9. CDR1 DFQATT and CDR2 SNEGSKA come from the germline V gene (reference sequence). The CDR3 extends over 16 amino acids.

This clonotype was seen more than once but under ten times. This chain connects TRBV7-2 to TRBJ2-7, with 7 positions matching TRBD1. This CDR3 has 13 residues. With V trimmed by 4 bases and J by 2 bases, 2 bases remained unmatched. The germline V gene has CDR1 SGHTA and CDR2 FQGNSA. CDR3 residues: CASSSQGTYEQYF. CDR3 nucleotide sequence: TGTGCCAGCAGCTCACAGGGGACCTACGAGCAGTACTTC.

To note about this clonotype: The junction shows a germline mismatch at one end, possibly a read error. The chain employs TRBV25-1 and TRBJ1-1; D uncertain. Germline V gene sequence: CDR1 MGHDK, CDR2 SYGVNS. CDR3 length: 14 residues. The CDR3 sequence: CASSGVSSPTEAIF. The DNA of the CDR3 is TGTGCCAGCAGTGGCGTCAGTTCGCCCACTGAAGCTATCTTT.

The table lists this clonotype with a few counts. The rearrangement joins TRBV27 to TRBJ1-2; D perhaps matches TRBD1 (5 bases). V was cut by 3 bases and J by 6 bases, with 11 bases left in between. Germline loops: CDR1 MNHEY, CDR2 SMNVEV (reference sequence). The CDR3 covers 13 residues. The CDR3 sequence: CASSLTEKNGYTF. CDR3 in DNA: TGTGCCAGCAGTTTGACAGAGAAAAATGGCTACACCTTC.

This clonotype occurred a few times. The V call is TRBV29-1, the J call TRBJ2-2; D is tentatively TRBD1 or TRBD2 (6 bases each). This CDR3 comprises 13 residues. The germline V gene has CDR1 SQVTM and CDR2 ANQGSEA. The ends were cut back, 2 bases at V and 3 bases at J, with 7 bases in the middle. The CDR3 reads CSVERGDTGELFF. For the CDR3, the DNA is TGCAGCGTTGAAAGGGGGGACACCGGGGAGCTGTTTTTT.

This clonotype was picked up a small number of times. The chain uses TRBV7-2 and TRBJ1-1; perhaps TRBD1 as D (5 bases). The V end was cut by 0 bases, the J end by 0 bases, with 11 bases between. The V gene's germline CDR1 is SGHTA and CDR2 FQGNSA. The CDR3 extends over 16 amino acids. The CDR3 is CASSLAGRFMNTEAFF. The CDR3 nucleotides are TGTGCCAGCAGCTTAGCGGGACGGTTCATGAACACTGAAGCTTTCTTT.

The chain employs TRBV24-1 and TRBJ2-5; D gene ambiguous. V lost 3 bases and J lost 1, with 14 bases in between. This CDR3 is 16 amino acids long. Germline loops: CDR1 KGHDR, CDR2 SFDVKD. The CDR3 DNA follows: TGTGCCACCAGTGATCGTCGAAAGGGCGTCCAAGAGACCCAGTACTTC. This encodes CATSDRRKGVQETQYF.

This clonotype was detected a few times. This rearrangement joins TRBV12-3 or TRBV12-4 to TRBJ1-5; D remains unclear. CDR3 size: 12 residues. V lost 8 bases to trimming and J lost 7 bases, with 12 bases between them. In nucleotides, the CDR3 is TGTGCCAGCGGTCCGCCTCTGCAGCCCCAGCATTTT. Residues: CASGPPLQPQHF.